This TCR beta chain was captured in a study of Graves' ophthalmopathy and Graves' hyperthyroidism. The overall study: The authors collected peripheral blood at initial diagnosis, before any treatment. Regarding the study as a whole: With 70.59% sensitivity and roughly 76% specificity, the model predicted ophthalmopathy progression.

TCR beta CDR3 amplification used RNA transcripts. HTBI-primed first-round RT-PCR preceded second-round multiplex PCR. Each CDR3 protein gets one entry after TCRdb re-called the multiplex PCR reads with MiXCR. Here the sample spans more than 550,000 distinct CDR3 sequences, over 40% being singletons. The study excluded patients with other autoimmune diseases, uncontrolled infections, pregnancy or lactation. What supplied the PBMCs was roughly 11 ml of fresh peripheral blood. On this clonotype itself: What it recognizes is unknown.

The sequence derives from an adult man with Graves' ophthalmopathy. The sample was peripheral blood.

CDR3 in amino acids: CSEGQENTEAFF. The CDR3 nucleotides are TGCAGTGAGGGACAGGAGAACACTGAAGCTTTCTTT. This chain uses TRBV29-1 with TRBJ1-1, with 8 bases lining up with TRBD1. Germline CDR1 is SQVTM and CDR2 is ANQGSEA. The CDR3 has 12 amino acids.